What follows are 4 T cell receptor beta chains derived from one specimen sequenced in a study of blood T cell repertoires in COVID-19. The method was immunoSEQ multiplex PCR; TCRdb's version includes in-frame clones alone and lacks a portion of them. The data hold 220,000 or so clones, with approximately 78% observed a single time. The sequenced material came from peripheral blood. The receptors were gathered from a woman of 80 years or more with COVID-19, enrolled during active disease.

V usage is TRBV6-5 and J usage is TRBJ2-3; a possible D gene is TRBD2 (5 bases). Germline V gives CDR1 MNHEY, CDR2 SVGAGI. There are 14 residues in the CDR3. V was pared by 6 bases and J by 0 bases, with 10 bases between. The CDR3 DNA reads as TGTGCCAGCAGACGCGGGTCTAGCACAGATACGCAGTATTTT. It codes for CASRRGSSTDTQYF.

The table lists this clone with a few counts. This chain joins TRBV4-2 and TRBJ1-2; D is ambiguous. Trimming pared 0 bases from V and 5 bases from J, leaving 16 bases between. The CDR3 sequence is 16 residues long. Germline assignment: CDR1 LGHNA and CDR2 YNFKEQ. The CDR3 here is CASSQDSGSVYYGYTF. The CDR3 DNA reads TGTGCCAGCAGCCAAGACAGCGGATCAGTCTATTATGGCTACACCTTC.

This clone was counted once. The chain has TRBV6-6 and TRBJ2-3; 10 bases are shared with TRBD1. V lost 8 bases to trimming and J lost 3 bases; unmatched junction nucleotides: 8. The germline V gene encodes CDR1 MNHNY and CDR2 SVGAGI (reference sequence). This CDR3 has 15 amino acids. The CDR3 DNA follows: TGTGCCAGCGGGAGACCGGGACAGGGGACAGATACGCAGTATTTT. Protein sequence: CASGRPGQGTDTQYF.

In its sample, this clone was seen once. The chain couples TRBV30 to TRBJ1-5; D is ambiguous. Germline V CDR1 and CDR2: GTSNPN, SVGIG (reference sequence). V lost 1 base and J lost 7, with 14 bases in between. CDR3 length equals 14 residues. Here the CDR3 reads CAWSEGGVHQPQHF. The CDR3 DNA reads as TGTGCCTGGAGTGAGGGCGGGGTGCACCAGCCCCAGCATTTT.